One T cell receptor beta chain is described in this entry. Its target is unknown. The data are from a study of OX40 agonist ivuxolimab in advanced cancers. For the study at large: Patients in the trial were receiving intravenous ivuxolimab every 2 weeks, at doses of 0.01 to 10 mg/kg. Having had anti-PD-1, anti-PD-L1 or anti-CTLA-4 therapy before was allowed, and around 39% had some.

Sequencing was performed with immunoSEQ multiplex PCR; in TCRdb, only in-frame clones are kept and a portion is missing. The sample holds about 86,000 clones, around 88% seen once. Study results and caveats: Dose levels from 0.1 to 3.0 mg/kg saw CD4+ and CD8+ blood T cells expand clonally by week 6. The mean number of expanded clones was higher in CD8+ T cells than in CD4+.

V was pared by 0 bases and J by 12 bases, with 12 bases between. The V gene's germline CDR1 is GTSNPN and CDR2 SVGIG (reference sequence). The CDR3 is 13 residues long. The starting material was CD4+ or CD8+ T cells sorted from blood, obtained in a trial of the OX40 agonist ivuxolimab. The TCR originated in an adult with an advanced solid tumor such as melanoma, head and neck, liver or kidney cancer. The chain links TRBV30 to TRBJ1-6; no clear D gene. The CDR3 reads CAWSVRGAKPLHF. DNA of the CDR3: TGTGCCTGGAGTGTACGGGGAGCCAAACCCCTCCACTTT.